Reported below is one TCR beta chain. Its target is not known. Arm-PCR of CDR3 regions and iRepertoire HTBI primers were used to build TCR beta libraries. TCRdb ran MiXCR on the multiplex PCR reads and lists one entry per CDR3 protein. This table has 500,000 to 800,000 distinct CDR3 sequences, about 32% appearing once. The data were obtained in a study of regulatory T cells in long-lasting Graves disease. Findings and caveats of the study: Among persistent patients, a larger number of public clonotypes were shared (about 3,000) than among newly diagnosed patients (roughly 970).

The time point: persistent/refractory GD, antithyroid drugs over 5 years with positive TRAb. PBMC RNA was the source of the TCR library. J gave up 4 bases and V 5 bases, and 4 bases lay outside the gene matches. Germline V gene lookup returns CDR1 MNHNS and CDR2 SASEGT. The CDR3 has 13 amino acids. This sequence joins TRBV6-1 and TRBJ2-7; 8 nucleotides agree with TRBD2. The sample consisted of peripheral blood mononuclear cells (PBMCs), taken when the disease was refractory, from a patient treated with antithyroid drugs. This sequence originates from a female donor with Graves disease. The DNA of the CDR3 is TGTGCCAGCAGTCGTTCGGGAGGGTACGAGCAGTACTTC. The encoded protein is CASSRSGGYEQYF.